This is a list of T cell receptor beta chains from one sample in a study of blood T cell repertoires in COVID-19. Using immunoSEQ multiplex PCR, the repertoire was profiled, and TCRdb retains in-frame clones only, with some absent. The sample includes a few hundred thousand clones, about nine tenths of them seen just once. Sequenced: peripheral blood. The receptor source for this set is a woman in her forties or fifties with COVID-19, enrolled during active disease. CDR3s include the opening cysteine and the closing phenylalanine or tryptophan. The D gene is left open where the match is weak. Clone sizes are given selectively: once, few, many, or a class where the clone is expanded.

clone_size d_call j_call v_call cdr3_nt cdr3_aa
. . TRBJ2-6 TRBV7-8 TGTGCCAGCAGCTTGGGCAGATTCTCTTACTCTGGGGCCAACGTCCTGACTTTC CASSLGRFSYSGANVLTF
once . TRBJ1-2 TRBV24-1 TGTGCCACCAGAGGGGATGAAAGGGGCTACACCTTC CATRGDERGYTF
. TRBD2 TRBJ2-7 TRBV3-1/TRBV3-2 TGTGCCAGCAGTCCACTAGCGGGCGCCTACGAGCAGTACTTC CASSPLAGAYEQYF
. TRBD1 TRBJ2-7 TRBV5-1 TGCGCCAGCAGCGTACTACAGGGGAGCTCCTACGAGCAGTACTTC CASSVLQGSSYEQYF
few TRBD1 TRBJ2-7 TRBV2 TGTGCCAGCAAAGGACAGGGGGCCTACGAGCAGTACTTC CASKGQGAYEQYF
. . TRBJ2-4 TRBV7-9 TGTGCCAGCAGTCGTAATCCCGAAAAAGGGGACTTC CASSRNPEKGDF
. . TRBJ1-3 TRBV30 TGTGCCTGGAGTCCAAGGGGTCAAGGTGGAAACACCATATATTTT CAWSPRGQGGNTIYF
. TRBD2 TRBJ2-3 TRBV7-8 TGTGCCAGCAGCTTGGATACTAGCGGCACAGATACGCAGTATTTT CASSLDTSGTDTQYF
few . TRBJ2-1 TRBV5-1 TGCGCCAGCAGCTTGGATACGGGCAATGAGCAGTTCTTC CASSLDTGNEQFF
. TRBD1 TRBJ1-2 TRBV30 TGTGCCTGGAGACGGGGACAGGGCCCGAACTATGGCTACACCTTC CAWRRGQGPNYGYTF
. TRBD1 TRBJ1-1 TRBV10-2 TGCGCCAGTCGGGACAGCCTAAGTGGGACAGGTTTCTTT CASRDSLSGTGFF
. . TRBJ1-6 TRBV12-3/TRBV12-4 TGTGCCAGTCGGAACGGCCGGGGGGTACCCCTCCACTTT CASRNGRGVPLHF
once . TRBJ1-3 TRBV5-1 TGCGCCAGCAGCTTGTCCGAGGGAAACACCATATATTTT CASSLSEGNTIYF
once TRBD1 TRBJ2-7 TRBV4-2 TGTGCCAGCAGCCAAGGAGGGGACAGGGCCTACGAGCAGTACTTC CASSQGGDRAYEQYF
. TRBD1 TRBJ1-5 TRBV28 TGTGCCAGCAGTTATTCGGGACAGGGGAAGCCCCAGCATTTT CASSYSGQGKPQHF
. . TRBJ2-1 TRBV10-3 TGTGCCATCAGTGAGTCCAGGGAAGGGGACTTTAATGAGCAGTTCTTC CAISESREGDFNEQFF
. . TRBJ2-7 TRBV7-3 TGTGCCAGCAGCCTCATGGGGGAGGACGAGCAGTACTTC CASSLMGEDEQYF
few TRBD2 TRBJ2-5 TRBV10-3 TGTGCCATCAGTGGCGGGGGGGAGGAGACCCAGTACTTC CAISGGGEETQYF
. . TRBJ1-4 TRBV2 TGTGCCAGCAGTGCCATTGGGGGGGCTAATGAAAAACTGTTTTTT CASSAIGGANEKLFF
. . TRBJ1-1 TRBV7-7 TGTGCCAGCAGCCGCAGACAGGACACTGAAGCTTTCTTT CASSRRQDTEAFF
. TRBD1 TRBJ1-2 TRBV19 TGTGCCAGTAGTATAGATCGTGGTGGACAGGGACTTGGCTACACCTTC CASSIDRGGQGLGYTF
. TRBD1 TRBJ1-1 TRBV5-1 TGCGCCAGCAGCGGGACAGGGATGAACACTGAAGCTTTCTTT CASSGTGMNTEAFF
. . TRBJ2-5 TRBV3-1/TRBV3-2 TGTGCCAGCAGCCAACTAGAGGAGACCCAGTACTTC CASSQLEETQYF
. TRBD1 TRBJ1-5 TRBV7-8 TGTGCCAGCAGCTTAGGGGGACAGTTCCTGAGCAATCAGCCCCAGCATTTT CASSLGGQFLSNQPQHF
. . TRBJ2-3 TRBV5-1 TGCGCCAGCAGCTTGGGAGACCAGGGGCCCACAGATACGCAGTATTTT CASSLGDQGPTDTQYF
. . TRBJ1-5 TRBV6-4 TGTGCCAGCAGTGACCCCCCCCAGTGCCATAGCAATCAGCCCCAGCATTTT CASSDPPQCHSNQPQHF
. TRBD2 TRBJ2-7 TRBV3-1/TRBV3-2 TGTGCCAGCAGCCAAGATCGACTAGCGGGGGCACTCAGTGAGCAGTACTTC CASSQDRLAGALSEQYF
. TRBD1 TRBJ1-5 TRBV19 TGTGCCAGTAGTATTCCGGGACAGGGATACAATCAGCCCCAGCATTTT CASSIPGQGYNQPQHF
. . TRBJ1-1 TRBV5-1 TGCGCCAGCAGCTGGGACTTCATGAACACTGAAGCTTTCTTT CASSWDFMNTEAFF
. TRBD1 TRBJ1-1 TRBV5-5 TGTGCCAGCAGCTTGTACAGGGGCACTGAAGCTTTCTTT CASSLYRGTEAFF
. . TRBJ2-1 TRBV5-1 TGCGCCAGCAGCTTGTGGGGTGCCCCTGATGGAGGGGTGGGGAGTCTAGGGTTATACAATGAGCAGTTCTTC CASSLWGAPDGGVGSLGLYNEQFF
. TRBD1 TRBJ2-7 TRBV5-1 TGCGCCAGCAGCTTGGCCTTAAGACAGGGGGCAGGCGAGCAGTACTTC CASSLALRQGAGEQYF
. TRBD2 TRBJ2-3 TRBV9 TGTGCCAGCAGCCGCGAACTAGCGGGGGGCCGATACGATACAGATACGCAGTATTTT CASSRELAGGRYDTDTQYF
. . TRBJ2-2 TRBV5-4 TGTGCCAGCAGCCTAAAGACAGGCCCCGGGGAGCTGTTTTTT CASSLKTGPGELFF
. . TRBJ1-1 TRBV29-1 TGCAGCGTTGCCCAGTCCGGGGGGGTCACTGAAGCTTTCTTT CSVAQSGGVTEAFF